This paragraph covers one T cell receptor beta chain sequence. Its antigen is currently unknown. This sample stems from a study of response to subunit inactivated influenza vaccine. TCRdb ran MiXCR on the RT-PCR reads and lists one entry per CDR3 protein. The data show roughly 570,000 distinct CDR3 sequences, under 15% seen once. This CDR3 comprises 14 residues. V dropped 2 bases and J dropped 5 bases, with 10 bases sitting between them. Germline assignment: CDR1 SEHNR and CDR2 FQNEAQ (reference sequence). Overall study findings and caveats: Researchers suggested that each seasonal influenza vaccination recruits few new T cells.

This TCR was sampled from a man aged 50 or older who received an inactivated influenza vaccine. Sequencing was performed on PBMCs from blood, taken about 6 weeks after vaccination. The V gene is TRBV7-9, the J gene TRBJ2-1; a possible D gene is TRBD2 (6 bases). The CDR3: CASSLLLADNEQFF. CDR3 bases: TGTGCCAGCAGCTTATTACTAGCCGACAATGAGCAGTTCTTC.